The source of this T cell receptor beta chain is a study of blood T cell repertoires in COVID-19 (TCRdb year 2020). General notes on the study: The collaborator samples originated in the United States, Italy and Spain and spanned the acute and convalescent phases of COVID-19. HLA class I and class II types, where available, came from metadata supplied by the sample provider rather than from assay-based typing. Sample metadata almost always included a de-identified subject ID, COVID-19 status, age in years and sex. Subjects who had been exposed to COVID-19, were actively infected with it, or had recovered from it provided the deeply sampled blood TCRbeta repertoires that made up the dataset. The samples were drawn from two sources: the first 160 participants of the ongoing ImmuneRACE study, and about 1,300 subjects contributed by 6 global collaborators. The repertoires were released in a freely available public database meant as a resource for research on the immune response to SARS-CoV-2. The material from the prospective study consisted of cDNA or gDNA derived from T cells, B-cell-depleted T cells, or PBMCs. The research as a whole found: The quantity of clinical and demographic metadata differed by source and by participant and was supplied without curation.

Reading the germline V gene gives CDR1 SGHTA and CDR2 FQGNSA. The CDR3 starts with the cysteine, ends with the phenylalanine, and has 18 residues. Only CDR3 DNA is held: 54 bases, read in frame from base 1. Unmatched junction bases come to 11, with V trimmed by 1 base and J by 2 bases. The collaborating institutions used their own protocols to collect whole blood in K2EDTA tubes. For TCRbeta analysis, collaborators shipped samples as frozen whole blood, isolated PBMCs, or DNA extracted from either of those sample types. The immunoSEQ Assay, a bias-controlled multiplex PCR, was used to amplify TCRbeta CDR3 regions from genomic DNA. From the authors' description of their analysis: Within the assay, amplification of reference gene primers was used to estimate how many nucleated cells each sample contained. To quantify the absolute abundance of each unique TCRbeta CDR3 rearrangement, sequence reads were collapsed and filtered. For each sample, productive Simpson clonality was calculated by taking the square root of Simpson's diversity index across productive rearrangements. The clones in this table, taken by TCRdb from immuneACCESS, are in-frame only. Not every clone is retained; where verified, under half of the shortfall comes from an unresolved V gene, and the cause of the rest is unknown. V and J calls plus clone size are reproduced from that table; the DNA served to infer D and trimming. The sample includes about 190,000 clones, with around 85% observed a single time. Around 12% of the sample goes to the ten largest clones.

Points on this clone: Its antigen is currently not known. Base qualities are not recorded, but no much larger clone differs from it by a single base.

This receptor was identified in a woman between 45 and 60 years old with acute or convalescent COVID-19. The chain is assembled from TRBV7-2 and TRBJ2-1, with 7 junctional bases fitting TRBD2. The sample comprised peripheral blood. The DNA reads as follows: TGTGCCAGCAGCTTAGGGTCTTCTGGGCTAGCGGCCTACAATGAGCAGTTCTTC. It codes for CASSLGSSGLAAYNEQFF.